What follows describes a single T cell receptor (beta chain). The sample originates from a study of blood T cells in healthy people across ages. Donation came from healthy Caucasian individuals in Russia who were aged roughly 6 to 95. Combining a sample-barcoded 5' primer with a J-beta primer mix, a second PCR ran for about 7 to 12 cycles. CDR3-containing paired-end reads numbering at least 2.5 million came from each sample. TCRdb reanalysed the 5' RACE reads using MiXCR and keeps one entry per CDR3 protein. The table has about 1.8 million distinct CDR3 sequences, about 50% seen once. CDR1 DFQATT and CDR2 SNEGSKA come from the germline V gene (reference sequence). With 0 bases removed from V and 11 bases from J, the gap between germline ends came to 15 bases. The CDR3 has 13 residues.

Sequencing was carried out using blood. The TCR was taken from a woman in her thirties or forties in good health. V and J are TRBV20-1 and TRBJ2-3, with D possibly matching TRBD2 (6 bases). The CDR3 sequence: CSARDRESLVQYF. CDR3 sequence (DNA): TGCAGTGCTAGAGATCGGGAGTCCCTCGTGCAGTATTTT.